This T cell receptor beta chain was sequenced in a study of neurological immune-mediated disorders. Study-level findings and limits: CDR3 amino acid sequences of expanded clones were not shared across subjects, a result suggesting private repertoires in all groups. The highest TCR clonal expansion occurred in HTLV-1-associated myelopathy; multiple sclerosis fell below healthy controls.

At least ten counts were recorded for this clonotype. Its specificity is unknown. 5'RACE employing 10-nucleotide random UMIs yielded the cDNA. One entry per CDR3 protein, called by TCRdb with MiXCR from the 5' RACE reads. Here the sample spans fewer than 110,000 distinct CDR3 sequences, about 10% being singletons. This CDR3 region has 13 residues. Germline CDR1 is MDHEN and CDR2 is SYDVKM. The V end lost 5 bases, the J end lost 8 bases, and 12 bases lay between the germline ends. The time point was: longitudinal time-point 3. PBMCs stored at -80 C, numbering 2 million, were the origin of the unsorted libraries.

This chain links TRBV28 with TRBJ1-4, with unresolved D. The source of this sequence is a female donor with HTLV-1-associated myelopathy (HAM/TSP). Sequencing was done on a sample of PBMCs. CDR3 amino acids: CASSTFSPEKLFF. Written as DNA, the CDR3 is TGTGCCAGCAGTACCTTTTCCCCCGAAAAACTGTTTTTT.